One and the same sample provided the 20 T cell receptor delta chains below, sequenced in a study of Vδ1+ human thymocytes. Study-level findings and limits: Highly polyclonal TRG and TRD repertoires with Gaussian CDR3 length distributions appeared in thymus.

Their antigen targets remain unknown. RNA was extracted from the cells and then reverse transcribed. CDR3 amplicons came from multiplex PCR with pooled V-gene forward and constant-region reverse primers. TCRdb re-called clones from the multiplex PCR reads via CATT. Of about 25,000 delta-chain clones in the sample, 25% to 30% are singletons; the top ten hold around 1.6%. Sequenced material: Vdelta1+ gamma-delta thymocytes from the thymus. Subset described: FACS-sorted CD3+ TCRalphabeta- TCRVdelta1+ TCRVdelta2- thymocytes. Receptors originate from a boy younger than two who had congenital heart surgery.

This clone was recorded a few times. The chain has TRDV1 and TRDJ1; D call uncertain. The CDR3 has 18 residues. Germline assignment: CDR1 TSWWSYY and CDR2 QGS. The V end was cut by 0 bases, the J end by 4 bases, with 21 bases between. Here the CDR3 reads CALGELRSGLFAVDKLIF. CDR3 coding DNA: TGTGCTCTTGGGGAACTTAGGTCCGGCTTGTTCGCGGTCGATAAACTCATCTTT.

This clone was recorded a few times. With only one base between it and a far larger clone, this is likely a read error. The V and J genes are TRDV2 and TRDJ1, with 12 bases that match TRDD3. The CDR3 is 15 residues long. CDR1 and CDR2 (germline): GEAIGNYY, EKD. This CDR3 reads CACDTVWGIRYKPIF. The CDR3 region has the DNA TGTGCCTGTGACACCGTCTGGGGGATACGTTATAAACCCATCTTT.

This clone occurred a few times. This chain links TRDV1 with TRDJ1; 9 positions agree with TRDD3. After removal of 3 bases from V and 1 base from J, the junction contained 21 bases not matched to a gene. CDR1 is TSWWSYY and CDR2 is QGS in the germline V gene. The CDR3 totals 21 residues. The DNA for the CDR3 is TGTGCTCTTGGGGAGCCCCTTCCGAAGAGGGGATACGGCCCCGTCACCGATAAACTCATCTTT. This codes for CALGEPLPKRGYGPVTDKLIF.

This clone was recorded a few times. The rearrangement joins TRDV1 to TRDJ2; D gene unclear. Germline CDR1 reads TSWWSYY; CDR2 reads QGS. Deletions cut 1 base from V and 0 bases from J, with 9 bases between. This CDR3 region has 16 residues. CDR3 in DNA: TGTGCTCTTGGGGAACCGTCGGGTGCTTTGACAGCACAACTCTTCTTT. Translated: CALGEPSGALTAQLFF.

The chain links TRDV1 to TRDJ1; D not resolved. This CDR3 region has 15 residues. With 0 bases removed from V and 6 bases from J, the gap between germline ends came to 14 bases. Per germline, CDR1 TSWWSYY and CDR2 QGS. CDR3 sequence (DNA): TGTGCTCTTGGGGAACTAAACCGAGAGTGGAATAAACTCATCTTT. Translating gives CALGELNREWNKLIF.

At least ten counts were recorded for this clone. The chain uses TRDV1 and TRDJ1; 11 bases are shared with TRDD3. From germline, CDR1 is TSWWSYY and CDR2 QGS. J gave up 2 bases and V 0 bases, and 5 bases lay outside the gene matches. This CDR3 is built from 17 residues. The CDR3 DNA reads as TGTGCTCTTGGGGAACTGCTACTGGGGGATATAACCGATAAACTCATCTTT. Translated: CALGELLLGDITDKLIF.

By share, this clone ranks as medium-sized. The gene calls are TRDV1 and TRDJ1; unclear D gene. The germline CDR1 and CDR2 sequences are TSWWSYY and QGS. V dropped 2 bases and J dropped 7 bases, with 14 bases sitting between them. This CDR3 region has 14 residues. The CDR3 sequence is CALGETTTHGKLIF. The CDR3 DNA sequence: TGTGCTCTTGGGGAAACTACCACTCACGGTAAACTCATCTTT.

V usage is TRDV1 and J usage is TRDJ1; 11 bases fit TRDD3. CDR3 size: 24 residues. J was trimmed by 0 bases and V by 2 bases; bases with no gene match: 26. Germline CDR1 reads TSWWSYY; CDR2 reads QGS. The CDR3 is CALGEFHGAVMGDTVPIYTDKLIF. The CDR3 DNA reads TGTGCTCTTGGGGAATTTCACGGCGCGGTGATGGGGGATACGGTCCCCATTTACACCGATAAACTCATCTTT.

Comments on this clone: The same CDR3 also results from other DNA sequences found in this sample. V is TRDV1 and J is TRDJ1; TRDD3 might be the D (6 bases). This CDR3 spans 17 amino acids. V lost 2 bases and J 0 bases, leaving 16 bases between the germline ends. Germline CDR1 is TSWWSYY and CDR2 is QGS. The CDR3 nucleotides are TGTGCTCTTGGGGAAATAGGGTCGCGGGGATACACCGATAAACTCATCTTT. Its protein is CALGEIGSRGYTDKLIF.

This clone was recorded a few times. V gene TRDV1 combines with J gene TRDJ1; D gene uncertain. The germline V gene has CDR1 TSWWSYY and CDR2 QGS. The CDR3 contains 21 residues. Trimming pared 0 bases from V and 5 bases from J, leaving 31 bases between. The CDR3, as DNA: TGTGCTCTTGGGGAACTAAAGTCACGGTCTTCGTACAGGGTTACAGCGGATAAACTCATCTTT. Protein sequence: CALGELKSRSSYRVTADKLIF.

In the case of this clone: At one of its ends the junction is not consistent with the germline gene, which may arise from a read error. The genes are TRDV1 and TRDJ1; D not certain. The CDR3 spans 13 residues. Looked up from germline, CDR1 is TSWWSYY and CDR2 is QGS. In nucleotides, the CDR3 is TGTGCTCTTGGGGATACGCGTTCCGATAAACTCACCTTT. This codes for CALGDTRSDKLTF.

J is TRDJ1 and V is TRDV1, with 8 bases identical to TRDD3. V shed 0 bases, J shed 0 bases, and the junction held 12 bases outside the gene matches. CDR1 and CDR2 (germline): TSWWSYY, QGS. The CDR3 loop spans 19 amino acids. The CDR3: CALGELPSRWGTYTDKLIF. CDR3 DNA: TGTGCTCTTGGGGAACTGCCCAGCCGCTGGGGGACTTACACCGATAAACTCATCTTT.

In its sample, this clone was seen a few times. The chain couples TRDV1 to TRDJ1, with 8 positions matching TRDD3. This CDR3 spans 22 amino acids. Germline V gene lookup returns CDR1 TSWWSYY and CDR2 QGS. V gave up 0 bases and J gave up 0 bases; unmatched junction bases: 21. In nucleotides, the CDR3 is TGTGCTCTTGGGGAACTAGCGGTAGGTCGAGAGGAACTGGGGGGCTACACCGATAAACTCATCTTT. Its translation: CALGELAVGREELGGYTDKLIF.

This clone was observed a handful of times. The J gene is TRDJ1, the V gene TRDV1; 7 bases map to TRDD3. The ends lost 7 bases at V and 0 bases at J; junction bases unmatched: 11. The CDR3 is made up of 16 amino acids. Germline V gene sequence: CDR1 TSWWSYY, CDR2 QGS. The CDR3 DNA follows: TGTGCTCTTGCAAAAAATGGGGGAGACCACACCGATAAACTCATCTTT. This encodes CALAKNGGDHTDKLIF.

V usage is TRDV1 and J usage is TRDJ1; a possible D gene is TRDD3 (5 bases). The CDR3 is 21 amino acids. V was shortened by 0 bases and J by 3 bases, with 29 bases between the two germline ends. Germline loops: CDR1 TSWWSYY, CDR2 QGS. The CDR3: CALGELLPRRRRPPYADKLIF. In DNA, the CDR3 is TGTGCTCTTGGGGAACTTCTACCTCGCCGCCGCCGGCCGCCATACGCCGATAAACTCATCTTT.

A few counts support this clone. The chain joins TRDV1 to TRDJ1, with D unresolved. The germline gives CDR1 TSWWSYY, CDR2 QGS. CDR3 length: 21 amino acids. V was clipped by 4 bases and J by 1 base, with 31 bases between them. This CDR3 reads CALGGELYGRRLVVRTDKLIF. CDR3 coding DNA: TGTGCTCTTGGGGGAGAGCTCTACGGACGTCGGCTGGTCGTTCGCACCGATAAACTCATCTTT.

Comment on this clone: The junction departs from germline at one end; a sequencing error may be responsible. The V and J genes are TRDV1 and TRDJ1, with 12 nucleotides matching TRDD3. CDR1 is TSWWSYY and CDR2 is QGS in the germline V gene. The CDR3 covers 23 residues. CDR3 nucleotide sequence: TGTGCTCCTGGGCCCCCCGATCCTGAACTGGGGGATACCCGGAGGGTGTACACCGATAAACTCATCTTT. Encoded protein: CAPGPPDPELGDTRRVYTDKLIF.

For this clone: An end of the junction differs from the germline gene, which may be a read error. The same CDR3 can be traced to other DNA sequences in this sample. This rearrangement joins TRDV1 to TRDJ1; D may be TRDD2 (6 bases). CDR1 and CDR2 from the germline V gene are TSWWSYY and QGS. The CDR3 totals 17 residues. CDR3 sequence reads: CALGELLILHPTDKLIF. The CDR3, as DNA: TGTGCTCTTGGGGAACTCCTAATCCTTCATCCTACCGATAAACTCATCTTC.

The chain couples TRDV1 to TRDJ1, with 8 bases lining up with TRDD3. Trimming at V came to 2 bases and at J to 4 bases, leaving 12 bases not matched to a gene. This CDR3 region has 17 residues. The germline V gene encodes CDR1 TSWWSYY and CDR2 QGS. As DNA, the CDR3 is TGTGCTCTTGGGGAAGGCCCGTACTGGGGGTTTTTCGATAAACTCATCTTT. It codes for CALGEGPYWGFFDKLIF.

This clone was detected once. This sample also contains other DNA sequences that code for the same CDR3. The chain couples TRDV1 to TRDJ1, with 8 bases matching TRDD3. The CDR3 contains 22 residues. In germline, CDR1 is TSWWSYY, CDR2 QGS. The V and J ends lost 0 bases and 7 bases, in that order; junction bases with no gene match: 28. The CDR3 loop is CALGELEGGSRFLGIQGAKLIF. CDR3 DNA: TGTGCTCTTGGGGAACTCGAAGGGGGGAGCCGATTCCTGGGGATACAGGGGGCTAAACTCATCTTT.